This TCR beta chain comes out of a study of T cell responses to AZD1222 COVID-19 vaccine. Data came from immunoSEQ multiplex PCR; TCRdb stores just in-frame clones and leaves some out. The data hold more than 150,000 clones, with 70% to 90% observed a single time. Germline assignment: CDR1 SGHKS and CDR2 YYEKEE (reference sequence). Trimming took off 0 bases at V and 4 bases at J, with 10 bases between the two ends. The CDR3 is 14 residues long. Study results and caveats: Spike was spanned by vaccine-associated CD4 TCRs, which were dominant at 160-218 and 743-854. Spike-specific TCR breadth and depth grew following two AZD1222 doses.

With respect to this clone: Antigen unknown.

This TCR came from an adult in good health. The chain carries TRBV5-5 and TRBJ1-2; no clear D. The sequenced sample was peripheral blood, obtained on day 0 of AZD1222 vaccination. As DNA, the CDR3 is TGTGCCAGCAGCTTGGGGGGTAACGGCTATGGCTACACCTTC. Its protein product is CASSLGGNGYGYTF.